The entry that follows covers one T cell receptor beta chain sequence. This sample was taken from a study of shared clonotypes between healthy human individuals. Measured with immunoSEQ multiplex PCR; TCRdb has only the in-frame clones, and not every one. Counted here are some 2.1 million clones, 85% to 95% occurring once; the ten biggest clones make up 1.1%. Naive CD8 isolation took CD45RO-negative cells positively selected for CCR7 and excluded terminally differentiated effector memory CD45RA+ cells. The V end lost 3 bases, the J end lost 4 bases, and 11 bases lay between the germline ends. Per germline, CDR1 SGHRS and CDR2 YFSETQ. The CDR3 runs 13 residues.

The chain employs TRBV5-1 and TRBJ2-7; a possible D gene is TRBD1 (5 bases). Sequenced material: naive CD8+ T cells sorted from blood. The clonotype originates from a man aged 18 to 29 in good health. The CDR3 region has the DNA TGCGCCAGCAGCTCGGACACCTTTTACGAGCAGTACTTC. As protein: CASSSDTFYEQYF.